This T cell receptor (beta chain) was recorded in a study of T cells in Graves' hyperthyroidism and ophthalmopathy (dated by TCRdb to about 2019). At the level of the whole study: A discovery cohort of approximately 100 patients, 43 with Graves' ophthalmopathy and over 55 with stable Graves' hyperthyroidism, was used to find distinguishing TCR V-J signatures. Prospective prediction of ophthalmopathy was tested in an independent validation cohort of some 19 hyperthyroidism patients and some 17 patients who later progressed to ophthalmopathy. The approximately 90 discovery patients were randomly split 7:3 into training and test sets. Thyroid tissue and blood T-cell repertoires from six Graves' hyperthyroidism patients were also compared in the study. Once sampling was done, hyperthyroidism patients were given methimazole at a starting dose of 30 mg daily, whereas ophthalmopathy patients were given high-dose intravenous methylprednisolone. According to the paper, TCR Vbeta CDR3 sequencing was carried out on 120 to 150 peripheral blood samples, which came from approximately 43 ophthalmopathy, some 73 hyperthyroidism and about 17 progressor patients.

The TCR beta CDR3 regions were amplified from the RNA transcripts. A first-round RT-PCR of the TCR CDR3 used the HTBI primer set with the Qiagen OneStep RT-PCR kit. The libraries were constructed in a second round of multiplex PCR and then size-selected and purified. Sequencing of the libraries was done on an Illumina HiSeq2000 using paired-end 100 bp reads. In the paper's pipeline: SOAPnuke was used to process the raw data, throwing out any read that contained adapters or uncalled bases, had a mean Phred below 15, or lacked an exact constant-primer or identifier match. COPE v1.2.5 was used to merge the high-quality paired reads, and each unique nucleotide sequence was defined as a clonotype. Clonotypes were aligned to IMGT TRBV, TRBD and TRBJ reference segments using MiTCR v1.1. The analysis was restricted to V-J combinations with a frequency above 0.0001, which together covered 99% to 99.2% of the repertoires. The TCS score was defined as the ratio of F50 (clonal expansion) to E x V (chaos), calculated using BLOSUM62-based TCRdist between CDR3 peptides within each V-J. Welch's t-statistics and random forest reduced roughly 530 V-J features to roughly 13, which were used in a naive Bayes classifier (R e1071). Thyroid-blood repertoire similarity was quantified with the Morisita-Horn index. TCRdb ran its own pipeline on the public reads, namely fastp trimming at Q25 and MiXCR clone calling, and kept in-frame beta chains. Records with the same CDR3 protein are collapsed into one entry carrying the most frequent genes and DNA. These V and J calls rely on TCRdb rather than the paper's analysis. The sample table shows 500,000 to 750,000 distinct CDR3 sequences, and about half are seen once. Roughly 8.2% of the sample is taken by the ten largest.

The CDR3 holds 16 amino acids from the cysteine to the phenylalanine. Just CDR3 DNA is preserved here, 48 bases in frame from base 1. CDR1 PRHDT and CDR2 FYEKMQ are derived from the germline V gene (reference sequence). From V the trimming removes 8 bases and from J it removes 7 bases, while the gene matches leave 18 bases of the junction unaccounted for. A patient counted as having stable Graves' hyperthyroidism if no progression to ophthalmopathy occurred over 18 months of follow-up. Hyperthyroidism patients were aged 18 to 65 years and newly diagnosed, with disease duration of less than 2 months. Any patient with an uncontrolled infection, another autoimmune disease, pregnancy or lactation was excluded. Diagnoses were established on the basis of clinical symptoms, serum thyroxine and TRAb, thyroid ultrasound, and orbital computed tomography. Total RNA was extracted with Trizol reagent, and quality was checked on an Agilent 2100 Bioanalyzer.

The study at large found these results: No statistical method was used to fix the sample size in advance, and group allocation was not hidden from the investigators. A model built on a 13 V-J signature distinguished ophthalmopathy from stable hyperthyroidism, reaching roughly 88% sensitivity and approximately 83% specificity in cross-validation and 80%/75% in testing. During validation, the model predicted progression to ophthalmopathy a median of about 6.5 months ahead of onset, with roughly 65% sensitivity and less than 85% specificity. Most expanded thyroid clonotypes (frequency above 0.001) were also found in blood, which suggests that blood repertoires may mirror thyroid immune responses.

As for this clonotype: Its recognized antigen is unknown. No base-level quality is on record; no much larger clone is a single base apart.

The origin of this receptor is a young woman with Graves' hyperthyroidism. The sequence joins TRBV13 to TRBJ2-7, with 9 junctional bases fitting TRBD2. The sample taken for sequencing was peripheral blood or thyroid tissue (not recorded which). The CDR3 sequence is CASSLSRAGGPREQYF. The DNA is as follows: TGTGCCAGCTCACTTTCGCGGGCGGGAGGGCCTCGAGAGCAGTACTTC.